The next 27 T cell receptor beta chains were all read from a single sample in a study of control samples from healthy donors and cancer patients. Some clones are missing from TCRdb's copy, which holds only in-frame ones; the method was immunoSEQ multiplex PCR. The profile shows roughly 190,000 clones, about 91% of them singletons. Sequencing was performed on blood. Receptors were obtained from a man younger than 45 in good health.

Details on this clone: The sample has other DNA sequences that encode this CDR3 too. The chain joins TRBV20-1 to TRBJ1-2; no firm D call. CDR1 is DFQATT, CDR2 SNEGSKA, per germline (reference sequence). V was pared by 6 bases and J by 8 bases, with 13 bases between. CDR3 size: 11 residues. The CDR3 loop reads CSAPDSGGYTF. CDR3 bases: TGCAGTGCACCAGACTCGGGGGGCTACACCTTC.

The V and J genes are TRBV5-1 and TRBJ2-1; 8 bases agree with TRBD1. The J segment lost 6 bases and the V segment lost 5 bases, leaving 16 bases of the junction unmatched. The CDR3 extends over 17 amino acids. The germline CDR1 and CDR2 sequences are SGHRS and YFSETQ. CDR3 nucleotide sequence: TGCGCCAGCAGGGGCGGACAGGGCTCACGGGGCCTCAATGAGCAGTTCTTC. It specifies CASRGGQGSRGLNEQFF. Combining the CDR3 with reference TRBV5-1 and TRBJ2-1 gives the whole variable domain KAGVTQTPRYLIKTRGQQVTLSCSPISGHRSVSWYQQTPGQGLQFLFEYFSETQRNKGNFPGRFSGRQFSNSRSEMNVSTLELGDSALYLCASRGGQGSRGLNEQFFGPGTRLTVL.

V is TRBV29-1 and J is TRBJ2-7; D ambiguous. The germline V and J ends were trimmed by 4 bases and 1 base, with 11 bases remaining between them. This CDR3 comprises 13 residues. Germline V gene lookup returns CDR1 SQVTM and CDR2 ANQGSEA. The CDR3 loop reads CSVGLKLSYEQYF. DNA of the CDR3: TGCAGCGTTGGACTGAAACTTTCCTACGAGCAGTACTTC.

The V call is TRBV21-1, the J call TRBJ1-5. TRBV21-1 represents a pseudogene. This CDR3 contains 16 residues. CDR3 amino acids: CASSKGTRRRNQPQHF. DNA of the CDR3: TGTGCCAGCAGCAAAGGAACACGCCGGCGCAATCAGCCCCAGCATTTT.

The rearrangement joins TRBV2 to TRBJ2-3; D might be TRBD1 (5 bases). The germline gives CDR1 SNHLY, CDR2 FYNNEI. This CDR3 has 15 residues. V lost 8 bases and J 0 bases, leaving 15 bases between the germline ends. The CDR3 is CASLWTIGSTDTQYF. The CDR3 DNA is TGTGCCAGCCTGTGGACAATAGGGAGCACAGATACGCAGTATTTT.

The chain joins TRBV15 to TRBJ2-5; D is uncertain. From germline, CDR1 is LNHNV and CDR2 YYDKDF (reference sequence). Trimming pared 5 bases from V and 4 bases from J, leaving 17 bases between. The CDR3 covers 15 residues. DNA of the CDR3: TGTGCCACCAGCCAGCCTGGGGTTACCGGAGAGACCCAGTACTTC. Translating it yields CATSQPGVTGETQYF.

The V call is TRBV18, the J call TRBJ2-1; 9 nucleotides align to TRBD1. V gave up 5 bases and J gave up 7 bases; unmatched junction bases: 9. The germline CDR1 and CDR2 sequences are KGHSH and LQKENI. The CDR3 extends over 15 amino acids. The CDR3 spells CASSLTGGERNEQFF. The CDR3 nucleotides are TGTGCCAGCTCATTGACAGGGGGGGAAAGGAATGAGCAGTTCTTC.

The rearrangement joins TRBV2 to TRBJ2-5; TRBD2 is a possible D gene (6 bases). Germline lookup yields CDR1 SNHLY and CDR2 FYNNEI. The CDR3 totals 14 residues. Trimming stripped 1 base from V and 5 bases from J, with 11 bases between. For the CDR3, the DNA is TGTGCCAGCAGTGAAGGGGAGGCTCCGGAGACCCAGTACTTC. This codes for CASSEGEAPETQYF. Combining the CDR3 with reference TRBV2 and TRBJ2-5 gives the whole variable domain EPEVTQTPSHQVTQMGQEVILRCVPISNHLYFYWYRQILGQKVEFLVSFYNNEISEKSEIFDDQFSVERPDGSNFTLKIRSTKLEDSAMYFCASSEGEAPETQYFGPGTRLLVL.

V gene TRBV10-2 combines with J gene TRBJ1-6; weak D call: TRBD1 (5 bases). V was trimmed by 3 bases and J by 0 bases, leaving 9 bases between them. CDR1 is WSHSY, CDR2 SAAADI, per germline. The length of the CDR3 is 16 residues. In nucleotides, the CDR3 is TGCGCCAGCAGTGACGCGGGGGACTCCTATAATTCACCCCTCCACTTT. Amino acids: CASSDAGDSYNSPLHF.

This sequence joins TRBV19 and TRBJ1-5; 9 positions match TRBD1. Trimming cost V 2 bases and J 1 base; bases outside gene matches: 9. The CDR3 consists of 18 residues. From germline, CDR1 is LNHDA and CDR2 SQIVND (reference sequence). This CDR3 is CASSISRTGVVSNQPQHF. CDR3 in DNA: TGTGCCAGTAGTATATCAAGGACAGGGGTCGTGAGCAATCAGCCCCAGCATTTT.

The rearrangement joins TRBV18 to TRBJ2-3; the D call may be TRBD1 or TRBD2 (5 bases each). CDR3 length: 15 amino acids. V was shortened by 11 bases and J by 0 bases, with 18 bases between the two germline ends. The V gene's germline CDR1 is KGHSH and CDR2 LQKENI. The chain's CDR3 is CAGTGSGSSTDTQYF. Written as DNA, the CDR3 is TGTGCCGGGACGGGTTCGGGGTCTAGCACAGATACGCAGTATTTT.

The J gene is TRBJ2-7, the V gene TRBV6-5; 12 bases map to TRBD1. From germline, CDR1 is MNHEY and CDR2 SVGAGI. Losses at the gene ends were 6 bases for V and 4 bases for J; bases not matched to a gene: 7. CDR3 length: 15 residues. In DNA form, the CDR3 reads TGTGCCAGCAGAGCCGGGACAGGGGGCGTTTACGAGCAGTACTTC. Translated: CASRAGTGGVYEQYF.

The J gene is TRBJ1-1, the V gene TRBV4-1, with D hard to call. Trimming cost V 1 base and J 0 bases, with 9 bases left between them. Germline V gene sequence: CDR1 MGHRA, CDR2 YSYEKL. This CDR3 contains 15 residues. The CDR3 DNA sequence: TGCGCCAGCAGCCAAGTTGGGCAGTTGAACACTGAAGCTTTCTTT. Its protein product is CASSQVGQLNTEAFF.

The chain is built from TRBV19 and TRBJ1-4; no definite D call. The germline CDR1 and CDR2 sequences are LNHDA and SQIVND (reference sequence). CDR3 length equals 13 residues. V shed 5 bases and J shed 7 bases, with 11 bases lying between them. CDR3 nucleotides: TGTGCCAGTAGTGAAGGTCTGGGTGAAAAACTGTTTTTT. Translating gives CASSEGLGEKLFF.

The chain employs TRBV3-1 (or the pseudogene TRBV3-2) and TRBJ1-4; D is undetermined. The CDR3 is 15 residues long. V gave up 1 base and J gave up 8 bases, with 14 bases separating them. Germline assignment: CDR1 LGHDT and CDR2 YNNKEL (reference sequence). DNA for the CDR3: TGTGCCAGCAGCCAAGGGGCAGCTAAGTACGAAAAACTGTTTTTT. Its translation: CASSQGAAKYEKLFF.

The chain's CDR3 is CASSSRTLNTEAFF. CDR3 in DNA: TGCGCCAGCAGCTCGAGAACTTTGAACACTGAAGCTTTCTTT. V is TRBV4-1 and J is TRBJ1-1; no reliable D call. Germline CDR1 is MGHRA and CDR2 is YSYEKL. The CDR3 spans 14 residues. Between the trimmed V and J ends, which lost 5 bases and 0 bases, there was a span of 10 bases.

CDR3 loop: CAWEGKGATPAAFF. CDR3 DNA: TGTGCCTGGGAGGGGAAGGGGGCAACCCCTGCGGCTTTCTTT. The chain is built from TRBV30 and TRBJ1-1; 7 nucleotides align to TRBD1. The ends lost 5 bases at V and 11 bases at J; junction bases unmatched: 17. CDR3 size: 14 residues. Germline lookup yields CDR1 GTSNPN and CDR2 SVGIG (reference sequence).

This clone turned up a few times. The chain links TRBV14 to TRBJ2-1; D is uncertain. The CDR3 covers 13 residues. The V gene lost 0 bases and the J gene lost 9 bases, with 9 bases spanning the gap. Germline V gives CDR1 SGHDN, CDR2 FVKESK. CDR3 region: CASSQDLLSEQFF. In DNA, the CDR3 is TGTGCCAGCAGCCAAGATCTCTTATCTGAGCAGTTCTTC. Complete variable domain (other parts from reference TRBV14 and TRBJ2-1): EAGVTQFPSHSVIEKGQTVTLRCDPISGHDNLYWYRRVMGKEIKFLLHFVKESKQDESGMPNNRFLAERTGGTYSTLKVQPAELEDSGVYFCASSQDLLSEQFFGPGTRLTVL.

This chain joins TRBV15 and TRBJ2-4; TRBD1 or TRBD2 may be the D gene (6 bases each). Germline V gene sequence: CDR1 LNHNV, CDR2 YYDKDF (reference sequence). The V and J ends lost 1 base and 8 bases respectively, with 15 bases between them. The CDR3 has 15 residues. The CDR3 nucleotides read TGTGCCACCAGCAGAGGAGGGGGGCCGGGGTACATTCAGTACTTC. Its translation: CATSRGGGPGYIQYF.

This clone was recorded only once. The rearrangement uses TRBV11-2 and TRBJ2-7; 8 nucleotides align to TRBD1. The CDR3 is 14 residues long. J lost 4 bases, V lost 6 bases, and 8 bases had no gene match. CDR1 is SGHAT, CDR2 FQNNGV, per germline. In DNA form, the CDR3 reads TGTGCCAGCAGAGCGGACAGGGAGGTTTACGAGCAGTACTTC. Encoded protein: CASRADREVYEQYF.

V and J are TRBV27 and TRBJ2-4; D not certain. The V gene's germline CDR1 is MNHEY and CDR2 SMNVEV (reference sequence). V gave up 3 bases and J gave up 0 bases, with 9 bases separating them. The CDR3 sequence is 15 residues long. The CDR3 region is CASSLGSLAKNIQYF. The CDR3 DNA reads TGTGCCAGCAGTTTGGGCAGTCTAGCCAAAAACATTCAGTACTTC.

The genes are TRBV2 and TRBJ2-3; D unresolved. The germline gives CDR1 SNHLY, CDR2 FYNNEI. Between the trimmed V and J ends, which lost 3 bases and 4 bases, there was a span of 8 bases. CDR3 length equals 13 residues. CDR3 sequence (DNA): TGTGCCAGCAGTGATTGGGATGCAGATACGCAGTATTTT. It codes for CASSDWDADTQYF.

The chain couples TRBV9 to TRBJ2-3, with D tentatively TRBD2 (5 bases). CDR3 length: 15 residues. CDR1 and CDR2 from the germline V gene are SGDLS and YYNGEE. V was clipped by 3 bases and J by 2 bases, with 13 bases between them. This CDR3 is CASSATASITDTQYF. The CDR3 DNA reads TGTGCCAGCAGCGCCACAGCTAGCATCACAGATACGCAGTATTTT.

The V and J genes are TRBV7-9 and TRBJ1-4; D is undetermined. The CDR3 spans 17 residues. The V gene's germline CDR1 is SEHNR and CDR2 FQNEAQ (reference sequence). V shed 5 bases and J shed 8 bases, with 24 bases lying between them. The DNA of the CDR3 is TGTGCCAGCAGCCCTGCGGTTAATAGGGAGCAAATCGAAAAACTGTTTTTT. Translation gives CASSPAVNREQIEKLFF.

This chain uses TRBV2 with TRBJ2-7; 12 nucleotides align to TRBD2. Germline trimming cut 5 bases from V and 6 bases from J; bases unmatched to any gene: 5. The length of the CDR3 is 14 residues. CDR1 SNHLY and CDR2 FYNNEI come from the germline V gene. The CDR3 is CASSSSGGALEQYF. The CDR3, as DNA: TGTGCCAGCAGTTCTAGCGGGGGGGCTCTCGAGCAGTACTTC.

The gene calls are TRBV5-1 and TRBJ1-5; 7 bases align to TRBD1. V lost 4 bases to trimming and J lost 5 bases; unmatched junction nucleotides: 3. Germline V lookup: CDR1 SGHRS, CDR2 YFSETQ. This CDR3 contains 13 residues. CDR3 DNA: TGCGCCAGCAGCCACGACAGGGATCAGCCCCAGCATTTT. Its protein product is CASSHDRDQPQHF.

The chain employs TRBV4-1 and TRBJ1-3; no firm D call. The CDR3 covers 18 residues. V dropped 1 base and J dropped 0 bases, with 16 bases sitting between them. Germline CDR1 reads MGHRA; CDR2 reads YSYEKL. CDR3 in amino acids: CASSQVYATSSSGNTIYF. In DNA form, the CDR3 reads TGCGCCAGCAGCCAAGTTTATGCGACTAGCTCCTCTGGAAACACCATATATTTT.